This is a list of T cell receptor beta chains from one sample in a study of cytomegalovirus exposure and HLA in healthy donors. Sequencing was performed with immunoSEQ multiplex PCR; in TCRdb, only in-frame clones are kept and a portion is missing. Of fewer than 350,000 clones detected, roughly 90% appear once; the ten largest clones hold roughly 2.3%. The specimen sequenced was PBMCs. Receptors originate from a woman under 30 in good health and CMV-seronegative. Each CDR3 is given without its conserved first and last residue.

V: TRBV5-6
CDR3: ASSLGLAGGTDTQY

V: TRBV13
CDR3: ASSFAVGGQETQY

V: TRBV27
CDR3: ASSLSVGYSGNTIY

V: TRBV5-8
CDR3: ASSGTGFTDTQY

V: TRBV5-1
CDR3: ASSVSGFSYEQY

V: TRBV6-5
CDR3: ASYQDRGEAF

V: TRBV29-1
CDR3: SAGTGNSPLH

V: TRBV7-9
CDR3: ASSSRELYEQY

V: TRBV7-6
CDR3: ASSWEGSGELF

V: TRBV7-6
CDR3: ASSLGPSSNQPQH

V: TRBV7-6
CDR3: ASSWGTRETQY

V: TRBV10-2
CDR3: ASSGGGKAF

V: TRBV6-1
CDR3: ASSEVFGQQQF

V: TRBV20-1
CDR3: SAGQGRAF

V: TRBV2
CDR3: ASVYEGDSYNIEQF

V: TRBV6-5
CDR3: ASSYSGAGNQPQH

V: TRBV4-1
CDR3: ASSQVGVTSGRSYNEQF

V: TRBV7-2
CDR3: ASSSGTSWYTGELF

V: TRBV2
CDR3: ASRVMGAGVYNEQF

V: TRBV18
CDR3: ASSPHWSRDRYNQPQH

V: TRBV7-9
CDR3: ASSLFAGADNYGYT

V: TRBV7-9
CDR3: ASSITSQFRSYGYT

V: TRBV2
CDR3: ASSEVGAGYGYT

V: TRBV5-4
CDR3: ASSDKTGFTDTQY

V: TRBV27
CDR3: ASSLSGEGGQY

V: TRBV7-3
CDR3: ASSLTGIVTEAF